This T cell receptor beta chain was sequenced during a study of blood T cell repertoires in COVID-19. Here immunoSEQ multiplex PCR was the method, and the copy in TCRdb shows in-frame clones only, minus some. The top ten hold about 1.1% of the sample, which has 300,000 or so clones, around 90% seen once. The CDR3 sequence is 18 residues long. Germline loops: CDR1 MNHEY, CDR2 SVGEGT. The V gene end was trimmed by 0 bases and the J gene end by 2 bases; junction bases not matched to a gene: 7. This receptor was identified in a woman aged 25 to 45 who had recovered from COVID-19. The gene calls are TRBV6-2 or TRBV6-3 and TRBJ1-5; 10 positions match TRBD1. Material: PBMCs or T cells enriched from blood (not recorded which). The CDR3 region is CASSYSRGDRGGNQPQHF. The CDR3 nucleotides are TGTGCCAGCAGTTACTCGAGAGGGGACAGGGGAGGCAATCAGCCCCAGCATTTT.